One sample yielded the 15 T cell receptor beta chains listed below, sequenced in a study of T-cell reconstitution after alpha-beta-depleted transplantation in children (TCRdb year 2016). Libraries were built with PCR. Data came from an Illumina HiSeq 2500. TCR libraries were prepared with molecular barcoding, using unique molecular identifiers to normalize TCRbeta repertoire quantification. TCRdb reanalyzed the raw reads on its own, using fastp at Q25 for trimming and MiXCR for clone calling, and kept in-frame beta chains. Duplicate CDR3 protein sequences are folded into a single record with the most common DNA and genes. The sample data list some 290,000 distinct CDR3 sequences, and roughly 21% of these were observed just once. Approximately 10% of the sample is taken by the ten largest. Taken with the paper, the label for treatment or condition translates to: allogeneic hematopoietic cell transplantation with graft depleted of TCRalphabeta T cells and CD19 B cells.

The specimen was PBMCs, mostly from graft donor cells, collected 180 days after TCRalphabeta/CD19-depleted stem cell transplant. These TCRs come from a male patient younger than 18 who had a stem cell transplant for acute lymphoblastic leukemia, so the T cells may come from the graft donor.

The chain combines TRBV5-1 with TRBJ2-1; 8 bases are a match to TRBD2. Germline CDR1 SGHRS, CDR2 YFSETQ. V lost 4 bases to trimming and J lost 8 bases; unmatched junction nucleotides: 11. This CDR3 has 15 amino acids. For the CDR3, the DNA is TGCGCCAGCAGCAAATCCGGGACTAGAATCGATGAGCAGTTCTTC. Translated: CASSKSGTRIDEQFF. The full variable domain, completed using reference TRBV5-1 and TRBJ2-1, is KAGVTQTPRYLIKTRGQQVTLSCSPISGHRSVSWYQQTPGQGLQFLFEYFSETQRNKGNFPGRFSGRQFSNSRSEMNVSTLELGDSALYLCASSKSGTRIDEQFFGPGTRLTVL.

The gene calls are TRBV29-1 and TRBJ2-5; D not resolved. The germline V and J ends were trimmed by 0 bases and 2 bases, with 7 bases remaining between them. Germline CDR1 and CDR2: SQVTM and ANQGSEA. The CDR3 extends over 13 amino acids. The CDR3 region has the DNA TGCAGCGTTGAAGATCGTCTACAAGAGACCCAGTACTTC. Translation gives CSVEDRLQETQYF.

The table lists this clonotype with a few counts. The V gene is TRBV3-1, the J gene TRBJ2-5; 9 nucleotides agree with TRBD2. This CDR3 has 16 residues. Unmatched junction bases numbered 8, after V lost 1 base and J lost 5 bases. Germline V lookup: CDR1 LGHDT, CDR2 YNNKEL (reference sequence). CDR3 nucleotides: TGTGCCAGCAGCCAAGTTGCGGGAGGGCCGCTGGAGACCCAGTACTTC. This gives the protein CASSQVAGGPLETQYF.

The chain links TRBV11-2 to TRBJ1-3; D uncertain. Germline CDR1 is SGHAT and CDR2 is FQNNGV. The CDR3 extends over 16 amino acids. The V gene lost 5 bases and the J gene lost 0 bases, with 14 bases spanning the gap. The DNA of the CDR3 is TGTGCCAGCAGCCGAATAAATTCCTACTCTGGAAACACCATATATTTT. Encoded protein: CASSRINSYSGNTIYF.

This clonotype was counted only a few times. The CDR3 spells CASRHGQGQQPQHF. The DNA for the CDR3 is TGTGCCAGCAGGCACGGGCAGGGGCAACAGCCCCAGCATTTT. The V and J genes are TRBV12-3 or TRBV12-4 and TRBJ1-5, with a weak D call TRBD1 (6 bases). The V and J ends lost 6 bases and 7 bases respectively, with 16 bases between them. The CDR3 sequence is 14 residues long.

This clonotype showed up just a few times. The rearrangement links TRBV10-3 to TRBJ2-7; the D gene is possibly TRBD2 (5 bases). In germline, CDR1 is ENHRY, CDR2 SYGVKD. Trimming left V 0 bases short and J 5 bases short, with 5 bases between. The CDR3 sequence is 12 residues long. The CDR3 DNA reads as TGTGCCATCAGTGAGTCCGGGAACGAGCAGTACTTC. It translates to CAISESGNEQYF.

The chain employs TRBV11-1 and TRBJ2-3; perhaps TRBD1 as D (5 bases). V was shortened by 5 bases and J by 1 base, with 22 bases between the two germline ends. Germline lookup yields CDR1 SGHAT and CDR2 FQDESV (reference sequence). The CDR3 spans 18 residues. The CDR3 DNA is TGTGCCAGCAGCCCCTCCAAGGTGGGGCAGGGCCGCACAGATACGCAGTATTTT. This sequence encodes CASSPSKVGQGRTDTQYF. The full variable domain, rest sourced from reference TRBV11-1 and TRBJ2-3, is EAEVAQSPRYKITEKSQAVAFWCDPISGHATLYWYRQILGQGPELLVQFQDESVVDDSQLPKDRFSAERLKGVDSTLKIQPAELGDSAMYLCASSPSKVGQGRTDTQYFGPGTRLTVL.

The chain recombines TRBV12-3 or TRBV12-4 with TRBJ1-3; no firm D call. Between the trimmed V and J ends, which lost 2 bases and 5 bases, there was a span of 13 bases. This CDR3 region has 15 residues. The CDR3 DNA sequence: TGTGCCAGCAGTTTAAAACTACAACTGAGAAACACCATATATTTT. Translating gives CASSLKLQLRNTIYF.

This chain connects TRBV27 to TRBJ1-6, with D uncertain. CDR1 MNHEY and CDR2 SMNVEV come from the germline V gene (reference sequence). This CDR3 is built from 12 residues. Trimming took 3 bases from V and 7 from J, leaving 4 bases between them. The CDR3 DNA follows: TGTGCCAGCAGTTTCAGGAATTCACCCCTCCACTTT. This encodes CASSFRNSPLHF.

The CDR3 loop reads CASSQPRTAPYEQYF. CDR3 DNA sequence: TGCGCCAGCAGCCAACCAAGGACGGCGCCCTACGAGCAGTACTTC. J is TRBJ2-7 and V is TRBV4-1; D remains unclear. This CDR3 contains 15 residues. The germline V gene encodes CDR1 MGHRA and CDR2 YSYEKL. Trimming shortened V by 2 bases and J by 2 bases, and 13 bases separated the two germline ends.

As regards this clonotype: Relative to the germline gene, one junction end is altered; a read error may explain this. The J gene is TRBJ2-3, the V gene TRBV7-9; D uncertain. Germline CDR1 SEHNR, CDR2 FQNEAQ (reference sequence). The CDR3 contains 9 residues. CDR3 protein: CASSLDYHF. The CDR3, as DNA: TGTGCCAGCAGCTTAGACTACCATTTT.

This clonotype was picked up a small number of times. The rearrangement links TRBV29-1 to TRBJ2-7; D may be TRBD2 (6 bases). The germline CDR1 and CDR2 sequences are SQVTM and ANQGSEA. The germline V and J ends were trimmed by 7 bases and 10 bases, with 20 bases remaining between them. The CDR3 consists of 12 residues. The CDR3 protein is CSANGPTGEQYF. The CDR3 DNA sequence: TGCAGCGCGAACGGACCGACGGGAGAACAGTACTTC.

This chain joins TRBV2 and TRBJ1-5; D perhaps matches TRBD1 (5 bases). Per the germline V gene, CDR1 is SNHLY and CDR2 is FYNNEI. The V and J ends lost 3 bases and 2 bases respectively, with 11 bases between them. This CDR3 spans 15 amino acids. CDR3: CASSDGGYGNQPQHF. The CDR3 DNA reads as TGTGCCAGCAGTGACGGGGGGTACGGCAATCAGCCCCAGCATTTT.

This clonotype showed up just a few times. V and J are TRBV25-1 and TRBJ2-5; 7 bases agree with TRBD2. J gave up 2 bases and V 4 bases, and 10 bases lay outside the gene matches. The CDR3 is 16 amino acids. Germline lookup yields CDR1 MGHDK and CDR2 SYGVNS. CDR3 sequence (DNA): TGTGCCAGCAGTGCGGGAGGAAGCGGGCAACAAGAGACCCAGTACTTC. Its translation is CASSAGGSGQQETQYF.

V and J are TRBV9 and TRBJ2-1; 14 nucleotides align to TRBD2. V lost 3 bases to trimming and J lost 4 bases; unmatched junction nucleotides: 6. Germline-derived CDR1 and CDR2 are SGDLS and YYNGEE. There are 17 residues in the CDR3. CDR3 sequence: CASSETSGRAWYNEQFF. For the CDR3, the DNA is TGTGCCAGCAGCGAGACTAGCGGGAGGGCCTGGTACAATGAGCAGTTCTTC.